A selection of T cell receptor beta chains follows, all from one sample in a study of OX40 agonist ivuxolimab in advanced cancers. Sequencing was performed with immunoSEQ multiplex PCR; in TCRdb, only in-frame clones are kept and a portion is missing. The sample lists under 20,000 clones, roughly nine tenths occurring once. The sequencing used CD4+ or CD8+ T cells sorted from blood, collected in a trial of the OX40 agonist ivuxolimab. These receptors were taken from an adult with an advanced solid tumor such as melanoma, head and neck, liver or kidney cancer. CDR3s include the opening cysteine and the closing phenylalanine or tryptophan. D genes are given only for firm matches. Rows may omit the clone size; those that give it use once, few, many or a size class.

TRBD2 | NA | TRBJ2-1 | TRBV10-1 | TGCGCCAGCAGTGTCGGACTAGCGGGCTCCTACAATGAGCAGTTCTTC | CASSVGLAGSYNEQFF
NA | NA | TRBJ2-7 | TRBV20-1 | TGCAGTGCTAGAGGTTACGAGCAGTACTTC | CSARGYEQYF
TRBD2 | NA | TRBJ2-3 | TRBV10-3 | TGTGCCATCAAGGGGAGGGCGGGAGAATTGGATACGCAGTATTTT | CAIKGRAGELDTQYF
TRBD1 | NA | TRBJ2-3 | TRBV2 | TGTGCCAGCAGTGAAGCGACAGGGGGTCCCACAGATACGCAGTATTTT | CASSEATGGPTDTQYF
TRBD1 | NA | TRBJ2-7 | TRBV15 | TGTGCCACCAGCAGAGATTTGGGACAGCCATACGAGCAGTACTTC | CATSRDLGQPYEQYF
TRBD1 | few | TRBJ1-1 | TRBV4-1 | TGCGCCAGCAGCCAGACAGGGTGGACTGAAGCTTTCTTT | CASSQTGWTEAFF
TRBD2 | NA | TRBJ2-3 | TRBV28 | TGTGCCAGCAGTCTAGCGGGAGATACGCAGTATTTT | CASSLAGDTQYF
TRBD1 | NA | TRBJ2-7 | TRBV18 | TGTGCCAGCTCGCCGGGACAGGGGACCATCTACGAGCAGTACTTC | CASSPGQGTIYEQYF
NA | NA | TRBJ1-1 | TRBV7-7 | TGTGCTAGCAGCTTACTCACCGGGACGGTAGACACTGAAGCTTTCTTT | CASSLLTGTVDTEAFF
TRBD1 | NA | TRBJ2-7 | TRBV4-1 | TGCGCCAGCAGCCAAGCGGTGACAGGGGGCCCCAGCTCCTACGAGCAGTACTTC | CASSQAVTGGPSSYEQYF
TRBD2 | few | TRBJ2-5 | TRBV9 | TGTGCCAGCAGCGAGGAAAGACTAGCTTTTGGAGAGACCCAGTACTTC | CASSEERLAFGETQYF
TRBD1 | NA | TRBJ1-5 | TRBV2 | TGTGCCAGCAGAGATTATGGGACAGGGGCAGGGGAGGGCAATCAGCCCCAGCATTTT | CASRDYGTGAGEGNQPQHF
TRBD2 | NA | TRBJ2-7 | TRBV5-6 | TGTGCCAGCAGCCCGGGACTAGCGGGAGTCCACGAGCAGTACTTC | CASSPGLAGVHEQYF
NA | NA | TRBJ1-1 | TRBV4-1 | TGCGCCAGCAGTCACCACAGGGAAGAAGCTTTCTTT | CASSHHREEAFF
NA | NA | TRBJ2-1 | TRBV7-3 | TGTGCCAGCAGCCCCACTAACTTCCATGAGCAGTTCTTC | CASSPTNFHEQFF
NA | NA | TRBJ2-5 | TRBV4-1 | TGCGCCAGCAGCCAAGACCCGGACATAAGGTACCAAGAGACCCAGTACTTC | CASSQDPDIRYQETQYF
NA | NA | TRBJ2-1 | TRBV6-5 | TGTGCCAGCAGTACCTACAATGAGCAGTTCTTC | CASSTYNEQFF
NA | NA | TRBJ1-1 | TRBV2 | TGTGCCAGCAGTTCAGGGGCGCCCACTGAAGCTTTCTTT | CASSSGAPTEAFF
NA | NA | TRBJ1-1 | TRBV6-1 | TGTGCCAGCAGTGAGATAGGGGTTTCGAACACTGAAGCTTTCTTT | CASSEIGVSNTEAFF
TRBD2 | NA | TRBJ2-7 | TRBV4-3 | TGCGCCAGCAGCCAAGAATTGGGGGTAACTAGCGGGAGTGGCTACGAGCAGTACTTC | CASSQELGVTSGSGYEQYF
NA | NA | TRBJ2-1 | TRBV28 | TGTGCCAGCAGTTTAAACCGGGACGGTTACAATGAGCAGTTCTTC | CASSLNRDGYNEQFF
NA | NA | TRBJ1-5 | TRBV19 | TGTGCCAGTACCGAGGGGGGTAATAGCAATCAGCCCCAGCATTTT | CASTEGGNSNQPQHF
NA | NA | TRBJ1-5 | TRBV19 | TGTGCCAGTAGTCCTAGTTGGGGCAGCAATCAGCCCCAGCATTTT | CASSPSWGSNQPQHF
NA | NA | TRBJ2-3 | TRBV9 | TGTGCCAGCAGCGCCGGGGCTAGGAGTAGCACAGATACGCAGTATTTT | CASSAGARSSTDTQYF